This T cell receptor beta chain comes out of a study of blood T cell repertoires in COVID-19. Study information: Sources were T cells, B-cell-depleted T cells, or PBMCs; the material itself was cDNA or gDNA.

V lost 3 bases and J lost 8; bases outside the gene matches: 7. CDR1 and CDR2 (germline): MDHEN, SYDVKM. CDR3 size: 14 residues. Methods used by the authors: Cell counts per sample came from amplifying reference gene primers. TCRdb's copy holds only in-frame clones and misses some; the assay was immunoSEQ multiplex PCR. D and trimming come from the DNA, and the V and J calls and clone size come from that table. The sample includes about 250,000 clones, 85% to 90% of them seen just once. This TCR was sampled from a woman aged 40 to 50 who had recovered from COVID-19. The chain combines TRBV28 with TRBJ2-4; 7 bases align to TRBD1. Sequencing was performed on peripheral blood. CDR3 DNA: TGTGCCAGCAGTTTCCCAGGGGGAGTTGACATTCAGTACTTC. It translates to CASSFPGGVDIQYF.